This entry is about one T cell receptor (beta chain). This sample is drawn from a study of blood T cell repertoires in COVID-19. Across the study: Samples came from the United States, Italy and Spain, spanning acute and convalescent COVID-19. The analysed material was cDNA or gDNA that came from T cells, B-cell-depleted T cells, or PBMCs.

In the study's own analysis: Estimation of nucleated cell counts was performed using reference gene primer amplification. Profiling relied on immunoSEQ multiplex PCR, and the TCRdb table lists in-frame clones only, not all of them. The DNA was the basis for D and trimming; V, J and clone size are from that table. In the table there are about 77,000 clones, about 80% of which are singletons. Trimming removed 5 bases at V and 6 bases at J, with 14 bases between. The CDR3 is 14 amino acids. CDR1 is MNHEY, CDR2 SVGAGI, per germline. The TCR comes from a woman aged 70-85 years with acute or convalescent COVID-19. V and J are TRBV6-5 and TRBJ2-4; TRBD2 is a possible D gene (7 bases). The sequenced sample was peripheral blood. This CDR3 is CASSPSGGLNIQYF. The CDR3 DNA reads TGTGCCAGCAGTCCTTCGGGGGGCTTAAACATTCAGTACTTC.